The 17 T cell receptor beta chains below all came from one sample that was sequenced in a study of T-cell memory formation after mild COVID-19 (dated by TCRdb to the early 2020s). The library was produced with 5' RACE. The run used an Illumina NovaSeq 6000. The raw public reads went through TCRdb reprocessing: fastp at Q25, MiXCR clone calling, in-frame beta chains kept. A single entry per CDR3 protein holds the most common genes and DNA from its merged rows. Here the sample has about 390,000 distinct CDR3 sequences; approximately 15% occur a single time. The ten largest clones capture around a fifth of the sample. Sequenced input: PBMCs or a T cell subset sorted from them (not recorded which). The receptor set was obtained from a man younger than 30 who had mild COVID-19 (a few samples of this study predate the infection). The sample titles of this study are shuffled in the database, so cell type and time point are left out; the donor was told from shared clones.

The chain combines TRBV7-8 with TRBJ1-3, with D possibly being TRBD1 (5 bases). The CDR3 length is 16 residues. V lost 0 bases and J 0 bases, leaving 9 bases between the germline ends. CDR1 SGHVS and CDR2 FQNEAQ come from the germline V gene. The CDR3 sequence is CASSLAQGDSGNTIYF. In nucleotides, the CDR3 is TGTGCCAGCAGCTTAGCGCAGGGAGACTCTGGAAACACCATATATTTT.

This clonotype was detected only a few times. The gene calls are TRBV12-3 or TRBV12-4 and TRBJ2-2; 7 bases agree with TRBD1. The CDR3 extends over 16 amino acids. Trimming took 6 bases from V and 4 from J; bases not matched to a gene: 11. The CDR3 sequence: CASSLRSTGRTGELFF. The CDR3, as DNA: TGTGCCAGCAGCTTACGTTCGACAGGGCGCACCGGGGAGCTGTTTTTT.

The chain uses TRBV29-1 and TRBJ2-2; 7 nucleotides agree with TRBD1. V trimming: 3 bases; J trimming: 3 bases; junction bases outside the gene matches: 7. The CDR3 spans 15 residues. In germline, CDR1 is SQVTM, CDR2 ANQGSEA. CDR3 bases: TGCAGCGTTGACCCGGGCCAGGGGGACACCGGGGAGCTGTTTTTT. Translation gives CSVDPGQGDTGELFF.

This clonotype was found a few times. The chain uses TRBV29-1 and TRBJ1-2; no clear D. Per the germline V gene, CDR1 is SQVTM and CDR2 is ANQGSEA. The CDR3 length is 12 residues. V lost 6 bases to trimming and J lost 4 bases, with 12 bases between them. The CDR3 nucleotides read TGCAGCGTATTGGACGGCCCCTATGGCTACACCTTC. This encodes CSVLDGPYGYTF.

This clonotype was observed a few times. The CDR3 sequence is CASRRQYSQSPLHF. The CDR3, as DNA: TGTGCCAGCAGACGACAGTATTCACAATCACCCCTCCACTTT. This chain joins TRBV2 and TRBJ1-6, with TRBD1 as a possible D gene (5 bases). This CDR3 is 14 amino acids long. The germline V gene has CDR1 SNHLY and CDR2 FYNNEI. The V gene lost 6 bases and the J gene lost 10 bases, with 16 bases spanning the gap.

This sequence joins TRBV5-6 and TRBJ1-1; D unclear. The CDR3 runs to 18 residues. Trimming removed 0 bases from V and 4 bases from J, with 22 bases in between. Germline CDR1 reads SGHDT; CDR2 reads YYEEEE. The DNA for the CDR3 is TGTGCCAGCAGCTTGGGACCGGGCAGGTCCGCACAAGGCACTGAAGCTTTCTTT. It is translated as CASSLGPGRSAQGTEAFF.

This chain links TRBV10-2 with TRBJ2-2; 10 bases line up with TRBD1. The ends lost 6 bases at V and 3 bases at J; junction bases unmatched: 4. This CDR3 region has 15 residues. CDR1 and CDR2 from the germline V gene are WSHSY and SAAADI. The CDR3 region is CASRTGTGDTGELFF. The DNA of the CDR3 is TGCGCCAGCAGAACCGGGACAGGGGACACCGGGGAGCTGTTTTTT.

The V gene is TRBV11-1, the J gene TRBJ1-1; 7 nucleotides match TRBD1. The V gene end was trimmed by 7 bases and the J gene end by 4 bases; junction bases not matched to a gene: 9. The CDR3 totals 14 residues. Per the germline V gene, CDR1 is SGHAT and CDR2 is FQDESV (reference sequence). CDR3 sequence: CASILQGGSTEAFF. Written as DNA, the CDR3 is TGTGCCAGCATCCTCCAGGGGGGGAGCACTGAAGCTTTCTTT.

A word on this clonotype: One end of the junction is discordant with germline, which a read error may explain. The rearrangement links TRBV30 to TRBJ2-2, with D unresolved. The CDR3 extends over 11 amino acids. From germline, CDR1 is GTSNPN and CDR2 SVGIG (reference sequence). The CDR3 DNA is TGCGGGTCATCCCACACCGGGGAGCTGTTTTTT. Translated, it gives CGSSHTGELFF.

J is TRBJ2-7 and V is TRBV7-2; 7 positions match TRBD2. The CDR3 runs 13 residues. Germline CDR1 and CDR2: SGHTA and FQGNSA. V lost 5 bases and J lost 3; bases outside the gene matches: 4. CDR3 in DNA: TGTGCCAGCAGCATTACTAGCGACTACGAGCAGTACGTC. This translates into CASSITSDYEQYV.

In its sample, this clonotype was seen a few times. CDR3 sequence: CASSPDSLAGGPGDTQYF. The DNA of the CDR3 is TGTGCCAGCAGCCCGGACAGCCTAGCGGGGGGGCCAGGAGATACGCAGTATTTT. V is TRBV12-3 or TRBV12-4 and J is TRBJ2-3; TRBD2 agrees at 12 bases. V lost 6 bases to trimming and J lost 5 bases; unmatched junction nucleotides: 15. The CDR3 runs 18 residues.

Ten or more counts support this clonotype. V is TRBV5-1 and J is TRBJ2-2, with a weak D call TRBD2 (5 bases). Trimming took 5 bases from V and 4 from J, leaving 15 bases between them. The CDR3 is 15 residues long. Germline CDR1 is SGHRS and CDR2 is YFSETQ. The CDR3 here is CASRTDPRGTGELFF. CDR3 sequence (DNA): TGCGCCAGCAGAACGGACCCCCGGGGCACCGGGGAGCTGTTTTTT.

V and J are TRBV7-8 and TRBJ2-1; TRBD2 might be the D (6 bases). V was clipped by 1 base and J by 0 bases, with 19 bases between them. The CDR3 covers 19 residues. Germline CDR1 and CDR2: SGHVS and FQNEAQ. CDR3 sequence: CASSLVGSAFGSSYNEQFF. The CDR3 DNA is TGTGCCAGCAGCTTAGTAGGTAGCGCGTTCGGGAGCTCCTACAATGAGCAGTTCTTC. Drawing the rest from reference TRBV7-8 and TRBJ2-1, the complete variable domain is GAGVSQSPRYKVAKRGQDVALRCDPISGHVSLFWYQQALGQGPEFLTYFQNEAQLDKSGLPSDRFFAERPEGSVSTLKIQRTQQEDSAVYLCASSLVGSAFGSSYNEQFFGPGTRLTVL.

This clonotype was counted a few times. The V and J genes are TRBV7-2 and TRBJ2-7; D remains unclear. Germline loops: CDR1 SGHTA, CDR2 FQGNSA. The CDR3 runs 15 residues. Trimming removed 1 base from V and 0 bases from J, with 10 bases in between. CDR3 region: CASSLGRVSSYEQYF. For the CDR3, the DNA is TGTGCCAGCAGCTTAGGCCGGGTCAGCTCCTACGAGCAGTACTTC.

The J gene is TRBJ2-1, the V gene TRBV6-5; D is uncertain. The CDR3 consists of 11 residues. V lost 6 bases to trimming and J lost 6 bases, with 6 bases between them. Germline CDR1 and CDR2: MNHEY and SVGAGI. This CDR3 is CASREFNEQFF. The CDR3 DNA follows: TGTGCCAGCAGGGAGTTCAATGAGCAGTTCTTC.

The CDR3 DNA sequence: TGCGCCAGCAGCTTGGGGGACAGGGCGGCAGCTTTCTTT. Amino acids: CASSLGDRAAAFF. The rearrangement links TRBV5-1 to TRBJ1-1; the match to TRBD1 covers 9 bases. This CDR3 is built from 13 residues. V was clipped by 0 bases and J by 10 bases; unmatched bases: 4. CDR1 and CDR2 (germline): SGHRS, YFSETQ.

A few counts support this clonotype. The chain employs TRBV7-9 and TRBJ2-4, with D perhaps TRBD1 or TRBD2 (6 bases each). The CDR3 consists of 15 residues. With 5 bases removed from V and 9 bases from J, the gap between germline ends came to 20 bases. CDR1 and CDR2 from the germline V gene are SEHNR and FQNEAQ (reference sequence). CDR3 region: CASSVRGDPMVIQYF. The CDR3 DNA reads TGTGCCAGCAGCGTAAGGGGGGACCCTATGGTCATTCAGTACTTC.